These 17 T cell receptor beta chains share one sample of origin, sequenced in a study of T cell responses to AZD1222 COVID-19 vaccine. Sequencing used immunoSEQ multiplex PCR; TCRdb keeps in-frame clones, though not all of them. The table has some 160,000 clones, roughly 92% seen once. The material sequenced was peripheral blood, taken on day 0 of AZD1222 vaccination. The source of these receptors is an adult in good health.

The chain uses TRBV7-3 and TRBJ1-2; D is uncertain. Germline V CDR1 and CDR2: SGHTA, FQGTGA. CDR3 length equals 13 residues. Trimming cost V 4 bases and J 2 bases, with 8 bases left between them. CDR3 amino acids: CASSSNVNYGYTF. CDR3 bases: TGTGCCAGCAGCTCCAATGTCAACTATGGCTACACCTTC.

The CDR3 here is CASRGMNTEAFF. The CDR3 DNA is TGTGCCAGCAGGGGCATGAACACTGAAGCTTTCTTT. The genes are TRBV7-9 and TRBJ1-1; D is ambiguous. The germline CDR1 and CDR2 sequences are SEHNR and FQNEAQ (reference sequence). With 6 bases removed from V and 0 bases from J, the gap between germline ends came to 5 bases. This CDR3 spans 12 amino acids. Full variable domain (missing parts from reference TRBV7-9 and TRBJ1-1): DTGVSQNPRHKITKRGQNVTFRCDPISEHNRLYWYRQTLGQGPEFLTYFQNEAQLEKSRLLSDRFSAERPKGSFSTLEIQRTEQGDSAMYLCASRGMNTEAFFGQGTRLTVV.

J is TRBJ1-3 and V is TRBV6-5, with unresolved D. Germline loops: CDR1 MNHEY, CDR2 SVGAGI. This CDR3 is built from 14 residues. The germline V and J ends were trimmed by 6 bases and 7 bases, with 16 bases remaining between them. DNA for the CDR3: TGTGCCAGCAGCCCACCGGGCCCCGCCAACACCATATATTTT. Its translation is CASSPPGPANTIYF.

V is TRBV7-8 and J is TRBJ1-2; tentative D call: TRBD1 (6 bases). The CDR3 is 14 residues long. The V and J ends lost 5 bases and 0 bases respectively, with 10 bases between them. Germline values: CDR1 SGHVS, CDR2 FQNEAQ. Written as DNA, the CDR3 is TGTGCCAGCAGCCGGGGGGGCTCTAACTATGGCTACACCTTC. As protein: CASSRGGSNYGYTF.

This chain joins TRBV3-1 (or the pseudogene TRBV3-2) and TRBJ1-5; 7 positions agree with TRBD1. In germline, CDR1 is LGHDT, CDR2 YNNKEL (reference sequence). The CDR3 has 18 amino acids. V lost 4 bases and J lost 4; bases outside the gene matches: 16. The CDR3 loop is CASSPHMPGTERNQPQHF. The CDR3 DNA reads TGTGCCAGCAGCCCACATATGCCCGGGACAGAGCGTAATCAGCCCCAGCATTTT.

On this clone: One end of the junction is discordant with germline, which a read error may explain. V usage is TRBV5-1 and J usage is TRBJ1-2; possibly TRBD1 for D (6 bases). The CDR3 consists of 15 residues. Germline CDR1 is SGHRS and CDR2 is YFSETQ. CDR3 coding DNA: TGCGCCAGCAGCTTGGGCACAGGGCCCAACTATGGCTACACTTTC. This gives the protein CASSLGTGPNYGYTF.

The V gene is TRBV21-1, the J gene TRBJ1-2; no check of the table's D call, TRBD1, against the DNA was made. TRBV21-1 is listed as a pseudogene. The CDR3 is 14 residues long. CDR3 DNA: TGTGCCAGCACCTTGGACAGAACTTTCTATGGCTACACCTTC. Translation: CASTLDRTFYGYTF.

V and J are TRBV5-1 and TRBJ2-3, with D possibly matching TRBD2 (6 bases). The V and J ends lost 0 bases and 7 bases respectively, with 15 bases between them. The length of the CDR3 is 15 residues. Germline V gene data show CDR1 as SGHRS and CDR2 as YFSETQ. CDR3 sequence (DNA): TGCGCCAGCAGCTTGGCGACTAGAAGTGGGAATACGCAGTATTTT. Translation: CASSLATRSGNTQYF. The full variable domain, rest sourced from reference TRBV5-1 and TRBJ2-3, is KAGVTQTPRYLIKTRGQQVTLSCSPISGHRSVSWYQQTPGQGLQFLFEYFSETQRNKGNFPGRFSGRQFSNSRSEMNVSTLELGDSALYLCASSLATRSGNTQYFGPGTRLTVL.

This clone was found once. The CDR3 sequence: CASSEWQKHGYTF. The CDR3 region has the DNA TGTGCCAGCAGTGAATGGCAGAAGCATGGCTACACCTTC. This rearrangement joins TRBV6-1 to TRBJ1-2; D remains unclear. CDR1 and CDR2 from the germline V gene are MNHNS and SASEGT. There are 13 residues in the CDR3. V was shortened by 2 bases and J by 6 bases, with 10 bases between the two germline ends.

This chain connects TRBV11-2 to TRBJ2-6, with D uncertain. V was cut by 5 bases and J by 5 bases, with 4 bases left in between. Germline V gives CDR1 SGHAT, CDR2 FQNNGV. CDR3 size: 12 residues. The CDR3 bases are TGTGCCAGCAGCCGTAGGGCCAACGTCCTGACTTTC. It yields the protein CASSRRANVLTF.

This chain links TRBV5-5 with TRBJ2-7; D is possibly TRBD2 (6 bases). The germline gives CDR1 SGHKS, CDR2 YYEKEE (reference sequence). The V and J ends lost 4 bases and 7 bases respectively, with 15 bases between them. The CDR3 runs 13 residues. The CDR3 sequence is CASSRGWVVEQYF. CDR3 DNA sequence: TGTGCCAGCAGCCGGGGGTGGGTGGTGGAGCAGTACTTC.

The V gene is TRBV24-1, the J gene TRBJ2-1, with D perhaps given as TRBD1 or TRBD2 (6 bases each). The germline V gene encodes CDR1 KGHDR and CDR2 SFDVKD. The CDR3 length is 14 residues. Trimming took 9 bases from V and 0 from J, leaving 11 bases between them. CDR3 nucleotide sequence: TGTGCCACCGGAGGGGGGAGCTCCTACAATGAGCAGTTCTTC. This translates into CATGGGSSYNEQFF.

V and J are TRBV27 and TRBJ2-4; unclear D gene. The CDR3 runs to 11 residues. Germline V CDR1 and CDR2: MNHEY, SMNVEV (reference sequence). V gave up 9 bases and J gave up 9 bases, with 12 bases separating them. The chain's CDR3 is CARSLPSIQYF. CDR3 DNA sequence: TGTGCCAGGTCACTCCCTTCCATTCAGTACTTC.

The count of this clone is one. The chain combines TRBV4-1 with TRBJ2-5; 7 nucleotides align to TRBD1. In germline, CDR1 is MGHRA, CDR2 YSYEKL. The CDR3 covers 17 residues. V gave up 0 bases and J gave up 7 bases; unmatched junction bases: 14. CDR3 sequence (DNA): TGCGCCAGCAGCCAAGACGTAGGAAAGGGGGCCCTTGGGACCCAGTACTTC. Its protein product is CASSQDVGKGALGTQYF.

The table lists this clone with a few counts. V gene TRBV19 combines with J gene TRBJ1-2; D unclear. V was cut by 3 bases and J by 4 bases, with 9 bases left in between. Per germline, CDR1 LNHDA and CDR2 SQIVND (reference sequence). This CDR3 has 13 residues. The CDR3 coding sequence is TGTGCCAGTAGTATTCGCAGCCGCTATGGCTACACCTTC. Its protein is CASSIRSRYGYTF.

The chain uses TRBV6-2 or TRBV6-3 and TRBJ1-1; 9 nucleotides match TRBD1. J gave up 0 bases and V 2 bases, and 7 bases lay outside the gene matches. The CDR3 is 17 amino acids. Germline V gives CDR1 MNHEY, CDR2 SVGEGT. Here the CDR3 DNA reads TGTGCCAGCAGTTACGGAGGGACAGGGAGGGTGAACACTGAAGCTTTCTTT. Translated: CASSYGGTGRVNTEAFF.

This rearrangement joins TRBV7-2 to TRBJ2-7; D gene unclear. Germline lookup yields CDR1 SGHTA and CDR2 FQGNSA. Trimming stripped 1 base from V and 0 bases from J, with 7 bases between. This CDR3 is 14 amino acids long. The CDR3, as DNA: TGTGCCAGCAGCTTAGAAGCCGTCTCCTACGAGCAGTACTTC. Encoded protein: CASSLEAVSYEQYF. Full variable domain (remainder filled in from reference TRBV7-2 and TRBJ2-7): GAGVSQSPSNKVTEKGKDVELRCDPISGHTALYWYRQSLGQGLEFLIYFQGNSAPDKSGLPSDRFSAERTGGSVSTLTIQRTQQEDSAVYLCASSLEAVSYEQYFGPGTRLTVT.